The count of the clone carrying this T cell receptor (beta chain) is one. The data stem from a study of blood T cell repertoires in COVID-19. CDR3 length: 14 residues. The V gene's germline CDR1 is MNHEY and CDR2 SVGAGI. Trimming left V 4 bases short and J 4 bases short, with 12 bases between. The assay was immunoSEQ multiplex PCR, and TCRdb's table has in-frame clones only and misses some. The sample lists about 63,000 clones, 90% to 95% occurring once. V is TRBV6-5 and J is TRBJ2-3; D gene unclear. This clonotype originated in a man aged 50 or older with active COVID-19. Specimen: peripheral blood. CDR3 loop: CASSFVQMADTQYF. CDR3 sequence (DNA): TGTGCCAGCAGTTTCGTACAAATGGCAGATACGCAGTATTTT.